This T cell receptor beta chain comes out of a study of STAT5B mutations in CD4+ large granular lymphocyte leukemia. Study-level points and caveats: About 24% of private leukemic clonotypes occurred rarely in other patients' non-leukemic repertoires. Compared with healthy controls (2/35), patient top clones favored TRBV06 (8/27).

CDR1 is SGHDT and CDR2 is YYEEEE in the germline V gene. There are 13 residues in the CDR3. Between the trimmed V and J ends, which lost 4 bases and 4 bases, there was a span of 11 bases. In this sample, this clone turned up once. Its antigen is undetermined. Generated by immunoSEQ multiplex PCR, the TCRdb table keeps only in-frame clones and is missing some. Here the sample spans roughly 40,000 clones, approximately 84% being singletons. The TCR sequence derives from a human donor in good health. The sample consisted of CD4+ T cells from blood buffy coats. The chain employs TRBV5-6 and TRBJ1-1; D unclear. The CDR3 here is CASSLAVPTEAFF. The CDR3 coding sequence is TGTGCCAGCAGCCTGGCAGTCCCCACTGAAGCTTTCTTT.